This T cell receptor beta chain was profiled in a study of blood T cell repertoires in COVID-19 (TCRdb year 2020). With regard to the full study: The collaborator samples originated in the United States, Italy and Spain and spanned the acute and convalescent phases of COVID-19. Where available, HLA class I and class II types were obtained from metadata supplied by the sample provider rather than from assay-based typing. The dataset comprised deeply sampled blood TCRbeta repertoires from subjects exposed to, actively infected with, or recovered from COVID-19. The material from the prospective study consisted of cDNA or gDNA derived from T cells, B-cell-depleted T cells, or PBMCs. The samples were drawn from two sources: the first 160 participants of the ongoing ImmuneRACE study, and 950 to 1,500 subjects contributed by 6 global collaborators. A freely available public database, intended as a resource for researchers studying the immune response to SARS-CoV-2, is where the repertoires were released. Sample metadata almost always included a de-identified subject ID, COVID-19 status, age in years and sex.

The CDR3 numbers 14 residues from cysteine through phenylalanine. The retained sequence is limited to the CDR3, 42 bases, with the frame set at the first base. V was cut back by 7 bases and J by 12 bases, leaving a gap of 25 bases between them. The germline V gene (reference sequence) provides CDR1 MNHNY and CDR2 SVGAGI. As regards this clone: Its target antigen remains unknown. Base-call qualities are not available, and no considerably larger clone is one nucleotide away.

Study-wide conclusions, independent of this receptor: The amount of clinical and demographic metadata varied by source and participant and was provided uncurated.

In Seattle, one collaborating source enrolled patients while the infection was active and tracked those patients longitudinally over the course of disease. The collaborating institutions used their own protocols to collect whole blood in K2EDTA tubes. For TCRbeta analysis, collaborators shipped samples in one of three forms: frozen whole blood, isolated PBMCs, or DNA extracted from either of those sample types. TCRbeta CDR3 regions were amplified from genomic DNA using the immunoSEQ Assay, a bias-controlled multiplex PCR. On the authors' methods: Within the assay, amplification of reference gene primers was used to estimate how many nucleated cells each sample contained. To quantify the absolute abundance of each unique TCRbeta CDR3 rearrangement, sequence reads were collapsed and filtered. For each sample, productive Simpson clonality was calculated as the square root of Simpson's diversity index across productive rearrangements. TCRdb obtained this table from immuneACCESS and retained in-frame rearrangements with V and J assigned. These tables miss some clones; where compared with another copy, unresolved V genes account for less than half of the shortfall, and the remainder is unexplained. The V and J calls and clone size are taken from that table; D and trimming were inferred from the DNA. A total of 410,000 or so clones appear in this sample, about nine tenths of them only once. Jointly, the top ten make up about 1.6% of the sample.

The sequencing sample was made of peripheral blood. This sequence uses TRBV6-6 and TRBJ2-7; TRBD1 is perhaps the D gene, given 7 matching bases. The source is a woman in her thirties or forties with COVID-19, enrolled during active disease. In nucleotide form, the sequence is TGTGCCAGCATCCCCGGGGGACAGATAGAACGAAGGTACTTC. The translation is CASIPGGQIERRYF.